What follows is one T cell receptor (beta chain) and its context. Sequencing was performed with immunoSEQ multiplex PCR; in TCRdb, only in-frame clones are kept and a portion is missing. The sample lists about 86,000 clones; around 90% were seen once. This CDR3 is 13 amino acids long. CDR1 MNHNS and CDR2 SASEGT come from the germline V gene. Trimming stripped 5 bases from V and 7 bases from J, with 14 bases between. This sample is part of a study of OX40 agonist ivuxolimab in advanced cancers. At the level of the study: A male proportion of under 90% was recorded, with mean age roughly 62 years and range roughly 23 to 79.

This chain connects TRBV6-1 to TRBJ1-1; TRBD1 is a possible D gene (6 bases). The sequencing used CD4+ or CD8+ T cells sorted from blood, collected in a trial of the OX40 agonist ivuxolimab. This sequence originates from an adult with an advanced solid tumor such as melanoma, head and neck, liver or kidney cancer. The CDR3 loop is CASSSRDILEAFF. The CDR3 DNA reads as TGTGCCAGCAGTTCCCGGGACATACTTGAAGCTTTCTTT.